The present entry profiles one T cell receptor (beta chain) with its context. In germline, CDR1 is MGHRA, CDR2 YSYEKL. The CDR3 runs to 16 residues. V gave up 2 bases and J gave up 0 bases; unmatched junction bases: 3. This specimen comes from a study of CD8 T cells in Susac syndrome. TCR beta sequences were obtained from blood CD8+ and CD4+ T cells. Reverse transcription of roughly 0.5 to 1 ug RNA used random hexamers. Amplification of TCR beta CDR3 spanned 54 Vbeta and 13 Jbeta via immunoSEQ multiplex PCR. TCRdb independently ran MiXCR on the immunoSEQ multiplex PCR reads; one entry per CDR3 protein. Of 75,000 to 95,000 distinct CDR3 sequences in the sample, about 91% were seen once.

V is TRBV4-1 and J is TRBJ2-2; 7 nucleotides match TRBD2. The TCR was taken from a human donor with multiple sclerosis. Sequences were obtained from CD8+ T cells from PBMCs. The CDR3 sequence is CASSQRTRANTGELFF. In DNA form, the CDR3 reads TGCGCCAGCAGCCAAAGGACTAGGGCGAACACCGGGGAGCTGTTTTTT.